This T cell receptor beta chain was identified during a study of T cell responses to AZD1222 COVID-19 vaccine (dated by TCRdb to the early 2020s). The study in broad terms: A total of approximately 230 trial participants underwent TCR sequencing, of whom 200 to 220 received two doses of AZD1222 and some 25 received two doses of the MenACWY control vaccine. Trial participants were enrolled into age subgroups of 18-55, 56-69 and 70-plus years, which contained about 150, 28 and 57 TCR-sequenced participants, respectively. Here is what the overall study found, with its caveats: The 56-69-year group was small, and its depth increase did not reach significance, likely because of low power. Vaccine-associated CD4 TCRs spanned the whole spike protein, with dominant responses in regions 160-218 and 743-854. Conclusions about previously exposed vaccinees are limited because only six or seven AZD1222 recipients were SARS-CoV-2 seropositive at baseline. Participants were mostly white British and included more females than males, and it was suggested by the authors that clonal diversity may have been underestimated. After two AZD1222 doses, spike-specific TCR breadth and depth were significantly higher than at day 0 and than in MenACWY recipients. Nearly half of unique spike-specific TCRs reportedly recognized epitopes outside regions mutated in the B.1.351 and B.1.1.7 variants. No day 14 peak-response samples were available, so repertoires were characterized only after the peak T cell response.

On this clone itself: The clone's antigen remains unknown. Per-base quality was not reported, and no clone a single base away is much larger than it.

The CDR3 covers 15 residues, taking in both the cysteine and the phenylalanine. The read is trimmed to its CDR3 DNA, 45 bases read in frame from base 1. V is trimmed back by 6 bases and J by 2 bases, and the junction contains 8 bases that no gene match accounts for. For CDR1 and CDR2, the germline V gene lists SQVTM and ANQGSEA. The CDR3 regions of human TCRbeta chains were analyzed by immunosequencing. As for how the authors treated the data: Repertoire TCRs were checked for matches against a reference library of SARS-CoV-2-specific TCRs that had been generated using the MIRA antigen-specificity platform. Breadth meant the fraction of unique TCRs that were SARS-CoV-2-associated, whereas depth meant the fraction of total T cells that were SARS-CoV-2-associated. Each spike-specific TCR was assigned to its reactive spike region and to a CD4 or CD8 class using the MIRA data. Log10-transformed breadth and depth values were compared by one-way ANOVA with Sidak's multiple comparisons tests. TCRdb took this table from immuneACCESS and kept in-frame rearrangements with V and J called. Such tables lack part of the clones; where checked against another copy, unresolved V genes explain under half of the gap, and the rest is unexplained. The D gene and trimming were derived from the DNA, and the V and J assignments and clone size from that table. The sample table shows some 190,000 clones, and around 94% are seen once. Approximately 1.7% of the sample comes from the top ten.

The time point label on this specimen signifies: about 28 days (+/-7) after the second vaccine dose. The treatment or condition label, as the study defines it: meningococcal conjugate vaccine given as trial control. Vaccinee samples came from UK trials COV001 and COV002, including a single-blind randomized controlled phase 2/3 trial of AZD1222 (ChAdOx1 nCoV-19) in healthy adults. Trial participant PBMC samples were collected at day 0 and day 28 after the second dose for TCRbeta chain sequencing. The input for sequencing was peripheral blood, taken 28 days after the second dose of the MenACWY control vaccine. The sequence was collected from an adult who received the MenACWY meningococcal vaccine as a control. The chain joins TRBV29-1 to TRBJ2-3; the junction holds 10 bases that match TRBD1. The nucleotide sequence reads TGCAGCGTGGGTGGACAGGGGGGCTACACAGATACGCAGTATTTT. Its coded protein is CSVGGQGGYTDTQYF.